This T cell receptor (beta chain) appears in the sequencing data of a study of control samples from healthy donors and cancer patients. Sequenced by immunoSEQ multiplex PCR; TCRdb stores in-frame clones only, minus some. Among about 97,000 clones, about 89% were seen once, and the ten largest hold under 10%. Sequenced: blood. This clonotype was obtained from a man younger than 40 in good health.

In DNA, the CDR3 is TGTGCCAGCAGCGGCCGTAGGACCTTCCGTGCGAATTCACCCCTCCACTTT. This gives the protein CASSGRRTFRANSPLHF. The V and J genes are TRBV2 and TRBJ1-6, with unresolved D. CDR1 is SNHLY, CDR2 FYNNEI, per germline. The ends were cut back, 6 bases at V and 7 bases at J, with 22 bases in the middle. The CDR3 contains 17 residues.